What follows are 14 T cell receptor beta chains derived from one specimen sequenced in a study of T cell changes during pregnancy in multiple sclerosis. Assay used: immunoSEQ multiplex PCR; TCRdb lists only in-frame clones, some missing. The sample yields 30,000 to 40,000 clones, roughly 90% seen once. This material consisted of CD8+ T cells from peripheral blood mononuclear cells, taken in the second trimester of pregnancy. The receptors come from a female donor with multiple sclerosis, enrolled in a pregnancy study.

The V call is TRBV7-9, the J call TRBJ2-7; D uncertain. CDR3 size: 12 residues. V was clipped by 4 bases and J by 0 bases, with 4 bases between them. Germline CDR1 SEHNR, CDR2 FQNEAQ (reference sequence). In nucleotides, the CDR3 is TGTGCCAGCAGCTCCCTCTCCTACGAGCAGTACTTC. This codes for CASSSLSYEQYF.

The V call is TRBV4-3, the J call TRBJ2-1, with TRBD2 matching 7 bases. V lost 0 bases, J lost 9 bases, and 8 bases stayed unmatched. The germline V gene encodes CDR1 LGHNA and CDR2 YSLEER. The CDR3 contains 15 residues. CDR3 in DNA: TGCGCCAGCAGCCAAGATAGGGGACTACTCGGTGAGCAGTTCTTC. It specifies CASSQDRGLLGEQFF.

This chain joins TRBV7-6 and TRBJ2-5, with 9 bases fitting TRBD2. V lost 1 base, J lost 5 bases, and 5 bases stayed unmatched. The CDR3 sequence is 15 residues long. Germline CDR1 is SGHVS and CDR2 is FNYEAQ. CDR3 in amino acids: CASSLGTSVSETQYF. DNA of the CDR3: TGTGCCAGCAGCTTAGGGACTAGCGTTTCTGAGACCCAGTACTTC.

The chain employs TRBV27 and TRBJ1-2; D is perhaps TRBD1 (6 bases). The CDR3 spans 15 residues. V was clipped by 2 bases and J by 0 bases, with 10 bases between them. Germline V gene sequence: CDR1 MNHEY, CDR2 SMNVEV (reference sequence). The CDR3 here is CASSLTGLTNYGYTF. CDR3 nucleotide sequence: TGTGCCAGCAGTTTAACAGGGTTGACTAACTATGGCTACACCTTC.

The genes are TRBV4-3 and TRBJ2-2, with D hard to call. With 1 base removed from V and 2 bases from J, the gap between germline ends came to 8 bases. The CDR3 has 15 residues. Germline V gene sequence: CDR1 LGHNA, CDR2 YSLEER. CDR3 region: CASSQGYGNTGELFF. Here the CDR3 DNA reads TGCGCCAGCAGCCAAGGTTACGGTAACACCGGGGAGCTGTTTTTT.

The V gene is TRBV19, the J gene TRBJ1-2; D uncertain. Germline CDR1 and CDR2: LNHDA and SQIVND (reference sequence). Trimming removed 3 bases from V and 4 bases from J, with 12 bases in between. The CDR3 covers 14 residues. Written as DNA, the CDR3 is TGTGCCAGTAGTATTAATCTGGGAGTCTATGGCTACACCTTC. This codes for CASSINLGVYGYTF.

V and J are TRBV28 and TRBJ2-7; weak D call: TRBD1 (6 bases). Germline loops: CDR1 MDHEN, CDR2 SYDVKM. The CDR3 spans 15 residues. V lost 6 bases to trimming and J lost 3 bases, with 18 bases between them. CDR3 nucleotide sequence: TGTGCCAGCAGACGCGACAGGTTGCTTGGCTACGAGCAGTACTTC. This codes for CASRRDRLLGYEQYF.

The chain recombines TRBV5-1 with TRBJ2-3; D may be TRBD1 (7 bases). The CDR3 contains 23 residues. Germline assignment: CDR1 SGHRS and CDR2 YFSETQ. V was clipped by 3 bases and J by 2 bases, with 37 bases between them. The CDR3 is CASSSPSVGGEDKGADYTDTQYF. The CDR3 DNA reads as TGCGCCAGCAGCTCACCGTCCGTAGGGGGCGAGGATAAGGGAGCGGACTACACAGATACGCAGTATTTT. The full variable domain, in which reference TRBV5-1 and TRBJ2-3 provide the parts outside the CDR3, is KAGVTQTPRYLIKTRGQQVTLSCSPISGHRSVSWYQQTPGQGLQFLFEYFSETQRNKGNFPGRFSGRQFSNSRSEMNVSTLELGDSALYLCASSSPSVGGEDKGADYTDTQYFGPGTRLTVL.

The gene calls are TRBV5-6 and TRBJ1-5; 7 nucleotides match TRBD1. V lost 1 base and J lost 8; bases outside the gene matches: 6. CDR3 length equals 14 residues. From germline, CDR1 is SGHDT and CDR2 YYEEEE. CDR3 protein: CASSLWEGGEPQHF. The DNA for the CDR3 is TGTGCCAGCAGCTTGTGGGAAGGGGGCGAGCCCCAGCATTTT. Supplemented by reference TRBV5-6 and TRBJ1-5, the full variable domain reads DAGVTQSPTHLIKTRGQQVTLRCSPKSGHDTVSWYQQALGQGPQFIFQYYEEEERQRGNFPDRFSGHQFPNYSSELNVNALLLGDSALYLCASSLWEGGEPQHFGDGTRLSIL.

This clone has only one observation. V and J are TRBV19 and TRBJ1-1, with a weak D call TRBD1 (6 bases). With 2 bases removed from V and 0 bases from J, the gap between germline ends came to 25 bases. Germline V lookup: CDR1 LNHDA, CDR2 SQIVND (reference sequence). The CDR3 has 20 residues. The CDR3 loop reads CASSISVAGQLGELNTEAFF. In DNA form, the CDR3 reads TGTGCCAGTAGTATAAGCGTAGCCGGACAGTTGGGAGAATTGAACACTGAAGCTTTCTTT.

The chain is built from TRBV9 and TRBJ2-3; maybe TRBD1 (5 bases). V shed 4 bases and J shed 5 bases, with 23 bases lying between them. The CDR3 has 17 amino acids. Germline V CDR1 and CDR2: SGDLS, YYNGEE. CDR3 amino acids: CASSNRQSDKIGDTQYF. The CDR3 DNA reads TGTGCCAGCAGCAATCGACAGTCGGATAAGATCGGAGATACGCAGTATTTT.

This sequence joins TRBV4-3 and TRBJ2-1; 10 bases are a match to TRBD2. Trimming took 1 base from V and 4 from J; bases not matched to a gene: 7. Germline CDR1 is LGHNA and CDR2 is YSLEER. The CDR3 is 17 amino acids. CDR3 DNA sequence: TGCGCCAGCAGCCAAGCTCTAGCGGGAGTTCTATACAATGAGCAGTTCTTC. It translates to CASSQALAGVLYNEQFF.

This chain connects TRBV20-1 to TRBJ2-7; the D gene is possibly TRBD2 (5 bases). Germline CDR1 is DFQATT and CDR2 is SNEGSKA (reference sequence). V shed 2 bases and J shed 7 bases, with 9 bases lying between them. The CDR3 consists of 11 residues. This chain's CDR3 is CSARSSGEQYF. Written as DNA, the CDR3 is TGCAGTGCTAGATCCAGCGGTGAGCAGTACTTC.

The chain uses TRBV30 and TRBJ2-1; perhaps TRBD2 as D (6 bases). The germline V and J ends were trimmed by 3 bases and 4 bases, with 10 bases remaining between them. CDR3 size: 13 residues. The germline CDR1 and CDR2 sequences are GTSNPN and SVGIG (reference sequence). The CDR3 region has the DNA TGTGCCTGGAGACCGGCGGGATACAATGAGCAGTTCTTC. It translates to CAWRPAGYNEQFF.